This T cell receptor (beta chain) was documented in a study of control samples from healthy donors and cancer patients. Sequenced by immunoSEQ multiplex PCR; TCRdb stores in-frame clones only, minus some. The sample lists about 140,000 clones, roughly 92% occurring once. V dropped 4 bases and J dropped 3 bases, with 7 bases sitting between them. CDR3 length: 11 residues. Germline V gene data show CDR1 as DFQATT and CDR2 as SNEGSKA (reference sequence). The chain joins TRBV20-1 to TRBJ2-7; D gene unclear. The source is a man aged 25-45 years in good health. Sample: blood. DNA for the CDR3: TGCAGTGCTATTCAAGGCTACGAGCAGTACTTC. It translates to CSAIQGYEQYF.